Listed below are T cell receptor beta chains from one sample, sequenced in a study of cytomegalovirus exposure and HLA in healthy donors. The table came from immunoSEQ multiplex PCR; TCRdb's copy has only in-frame clones and leaves some out. Altogether 150,000 or so clones are present, less than 85% being singletons, with the ten largest covering roughly 1.5%. What was sequenced was PBMCs. These receptors were collected from a male donor in good health and CMV-seronegative. The CDR3 runs from the conserved cysteine through the conserved F or W. D genes are given only for firm matches. Size values are once, few and many counts, or a class for expanded clones, and some rows have none.

.,few,TRBV4-3,TRBJ2-7,TGCGCCAGCAGCCAAGAACACGGGAGCTCCTACGAGCAGTACTTC,CASSQEHGSSYEQYF
TRBD1,.,TRBV15,TRBJ2-3,TGTGCCACCAGCAGAGCCACAGGGGGCACAGATACGCAGTATTTT,CATSRATGGTDTQYF
TRBD1,.,TRBV2,TRBJ2-3,TGTGCCAGCAGTATAAATGGACAGGGTTCAGATACGCAGTATTTT,CASSINGQGSDTQYF
.,.,TRBV19,TRBJ2-2,TGTGCCAGTAGTAAGACTGCAGACACCGGGGAGCTGTTTTTT,CASSKTADTGELFF
TRBD2,.,TRBV28,TRBJ2-1,TGTGCCAGCGTCGGGGCGGGTGGTCGGGAGGATGAGCAGTTCTTC,CASVGAGGREDEQFF
.,.,TRBV18,TRBJ1-2,TGTGCCAGCTCACCTAAACAGGGTTATGGCTACACCTTC,CASSPKQGYGYTF
.,.,TRBV7-9,TRBJ2-7,TGTGCCAGCAACCAGGGCGAGCAGTACTTC,CASNQGEQYF
.,.,TRBV6-4,TRBJ2-3,TGTGCCAGCAGTGCAACTAGCACAGATACGCAGTATTTT,CASSATSTDTQYF
.,.,TRBV7-9,TRBJ1-1,TGTGCCAGCAGCTTAGGGCAGGGTGAAACTGAAGCTTTCTTT,CASSLGQGETEAFF
.,.,TRBV5-8,TRBJ2-3,TGTGCCAGCAGCGCGGGCGGCCTTAGCACAGATACGCAGTATTTT,CASSAGGLSTDTQYF
.,.,TRBV28,TRBJ1-2,TGTGCCAGCAGTTCACTGAGACAGGCTACTAACTATGGCTACACCTTC,CASSSLRQATNYGYTF
TRBD2,.,TRBV9,TRBJ2-3,TGTGCCAGCAGCAATGGACTAGCCAGCACAGATACGCAGTATTTT,CASSNGLASTDTQYF
.,.,TRBV5-1,TRBJ2-7,TGCGCCAGCAGCGCGACAGCTTACGAGCAGTACTTC,CASSATAYEQYF
.,.,TRBV7-2,TRBJ2-2,TGTGCCAGCAGCCTATATCATACCGGGGAGCTGTTTTTT,CASSLYHTGELFF
TRBD1,.,TRBV5-6,TRBJ1-2,TGTGCCAGCAGCTTGTATCACCGGGACAGGGTTAGATCTGGTGGCTACACCTTC,CASSLYHRDRVRSGGYTF
.,few,TRBV6-1,TRBJ1-2,TGTGCCAGCAGTGAAGGTGTAGGGGTTGTTGGGTATGGCTACACCTTC,CASSEGVGVVGYGYTF
.,.,TRBV2,TRBJ1-1,TGTGCCAGCAGTGGGACAGCCATGAACACTGAAGCTTTCTTT,CASSGTAMNTEAFF
TRBD1,.,TRBV7-2,TRBJ2-1,TGTGCCAGCACCACGGACAGGGGCTCCTACAATGAGCAGTTCTTC,CASTTDRGSYNEQFF
.,.,TRBV7-3,TRBJ2-5,TGTGCCAGCAGCTTAGGGCAGAAAGAGACCCAGTACTTC,CASSLGQKETQYF
.,.,TRBV29-1,TRBJ1-1,TGCAGCGTTGGTTTTGTGGGCAGGGAGGCTGAAGCTTTCTTT,CSVGFVGREAEAFF
.,.,TRBV14,TRBJ2-7,TGTGCCAGCAGCCATGGTGACTTCACTAGGCGAATCTACGAGCAGTACTTC,CASSHGDFTRRIYEQYF
TRBD2,.,TRBV5-4,TRBJ2-3,TGTGCCAGCAGCTCGGGGGGGGGCACAGATACGCAGTATTTT,CASSSGGGTDTQYF
.,once,TRBV6-5,TRBJ2-5,TGTGCCAGCAGTTACAGGGGGACAGAGACCCAGTACTTC,CASSYRGTETQYF
.,once,TRBV2,TRBJ1-2,TGTGCCACCCGGCCCGGGGGGGTTGAGGGCTACACCTTC,CATRPGGVEGYTF
TRBD1,.,TRBV12-5,TRBJ2-7,TGTGCTAGTGGTCTACAGGGGTCCAGCCGACGGTGGTTC,CASGLQGSSRRWF
TRBD2,.,TRBV29-1,TRBJ2-7,TGCAGCGTCTTAGGGGACTACCGTGAGCAGTACTTC,CSVLGDYREQYF
TRBD2,once,TRBV18,TRBJ2-1,TGTGCCAGCTCACCACCGTTCGGGACTATATTTGAGCAGTTCTTC,CASSPPFGTIFEQFF
.,.,TRBV10-3,TRBJ2-3,TGTGCCATCAGTGAGTCGAGTCTTATCACAGATACGCAGTATTTT,CAISESSLITDTQYF
TRBD2,.,TRBV9,TRBJ2-3,TGTGCCAGCAGCGGGGCTAGCGGGGGGAGCACAGATACGCAGTATTTT,CASSGASGGSTDTQYF
.,.,TRBV19,TRBJ2-1,TGTGCCAGTAGTATGATCACAGGATACAATGAGCAGTTCTTC,CASSMITGYNEQFF
TRBD2,.,TRBV11-2,TRBJ2-5,TGTGCCAGCAGCTTAAGGATGGTAGCGGGACAAGAGACCCAGTACTTC,CASSLRMVAGQETQYF
.,few,TRBV7-3,TRBJ1-2,TGTGCCAGCAGCTTAACGAGAGGGGGTGAGGGCTACACCTTC,CASSLTRGGEGYTF
.,few,TRBV19,TRBJ2-1,TGTGCCAGTAGTGCCCCCGGTTTTGTGGGCGAGCAGTTCTTC,CASSAPGFVGEQFF
.,few,TRBV7-8,TRBJ1-4,TGTGCCAGCAGCTCCCGGACAGTAGAAAAACTGTTTTTT,CASSSRTVEKLFF
.,.,TRBV4-3,TRBJ1-4,TGCGCCAGCAGCCTTGGGGACATCGGAAAACTGTTTTTT,CASSLGDIGKLFF
.,.,TRBV27,TRBJ2-7,TGTGCCAGCAGTACGGGGGACGAGCAGTACTTC,CASSTGDEQYF
.,.,TRBV6-6,TRBJ2-2,TGTGCCAGCAGCCCTCGCGGTACCGGGGAGCTGTTTTTT,CASSPRGTGELFF
.,.,TRBV2,TRBJ2-6,TGTGCCAGCAGTGTTTCGGTTGGGGCCAACGTCCTGACTTTC,CASSVSVGANVLTF
.,.,TRBV2,TRBJ2-3,TGTGCCAGCAGCCGTGACAGGACTAGCACAGATACGCAGTATTTT,CASSRDRTSTDTQYF
.,.,TRBV2,TRBJ2-7,TGTGCCAGCAGTGAACTGGGGCCGACTCTGTACGAGCAGTACTTC,CASSELGPTLYEQYF
.,once,TRBV15,TRBJ2-2,TGTGCCACCAGCTACCCGCGGGCCAGTCAGACCGGGGAGCTGTTTTTT,CATSYPRASQTGELFF
TRBD2,once,TRBV7-3,TRBJ2-1,TGTGCCAGCAGCCCGCCCACTAGCGGGGGGGCCTATGAGCAGTTCTTC,CASSPPTSGGAYEQFF
.,.,TRBV7-6,TRBJ2-5,TGTGCCAGCAGTAACAGGGGAGGAGGAGAGACCCAGTACTTC,CASSNRGGGETQYF
.,.,TRBV9,TRBJ2-7,TGTGCCAGCAGCCTCCAGGGTGGGCGCGAGCAGTACTTC,CASSLQGGREQYF
TRBD1,.,TRBV19,TRBJ1-4,TGTGCCAGTAGGCGCCCGGGACAGGGGGATGAAAAACTGTTTTTT,CASRRPGQGDEKLFF
.,.,TRBV11-1,TRBJ2-7,TGTGCCAGCAGCCAGTCGCCCGTAGAGCAGTACTTC,CASSQSPVEQYF
TRBD2,.,TRBV19,TRBJ2-6,TGTGCCAGCATTCGAGCGGGGGCGATCTCTGGGGCCAACGTCCTGACTTTC,CASIRAGAISGANVLTF
.,.,TRBV7-8,TRBJ2-3,TGTGCTTGTAGCGGTGAAGATACGCAGTATTTT,CACSGEDTQYF